Given below is one T cell receptor beta chain in context. Samples underwent the assay at deep level. In the original processing: Junction-only sequences without quality scores were provided by ImmunoSEQ, so filtering was different. TCRdb's table, derived via immunoSEQ multiplex PCR, lists solely in-frame clones and lacks some. The DNA was the basis for D and trimming; V, J and clone size are from that table. Of some 1,400,000 clones in the sample, roughly 96% are singletons; the top ten hold more than 0.9%. CDR3 length equals 12 residues. The V end was cut by 4 bases, the J end by 5 bases, with 9 bases between. CDR1 and CDR2 from the germline V gene are MDHEN and SYDVKM. Every donor, a Caucasian adult, lived in Nashville, Tennessee. This sample is part of a study of shared clonotypes between healthy human individuals. Study-level background: Three plates each covered CD4 naive and memory; CD8 naive two, CD8 memory one.

The chain couples TRBV28 to TRBJ2-7; D gene unclear. Sequenced input: naive CD4+ T cells sorted from blood. The subset was: CD45RA+ positively selected. This clonotype originated in a man aged 25-45 years in good health. CDR3 in DNA: TGTGCCAGCAGTTCCCTTAGGAACGAGCAGTACTTC. Translated, it gives CASSSLRNEQYF.